This T cell receptor beta chain was sequenced in a study of cytomegalovirus exposure and HLA in healthy donors. Study-level points and caveats: Analysis performed later found 15,000 or so TCR beta sequences associated with HLA alleles at 0.05 false discovery rate.

Worth noting for this clone: Its specificity is unknown.

13 Jbeta primers and 60 Vbeta primers were used for the PCR. Libraries were prepared by immunoSEQ multiplex PCR; TCRdb keeps only in-frame clonotypes and omits some of them. Of roughly 98,000 clones listed, roughly 76% are singletons. This CDR3 has 14 residues. Germline V gives CDR1 SQVTM, CDR2 ANQGSEA. The clonotype was recovered from a man aged 45 to 65 in good health and CMV-seronegative. This sequence joins TRBV29-1 and TRBJ2-5, with D possibly being TRBD2 (6 bases). The closer fit of TRBJ2-7 to the DNA end suggests the J call may be wrong. Sequenced input: PBMCs. CDR3: CSVEKDGSSYEQYF. As DNA, the CDR3 is TGCAGCGTTGAGAAGGACGGGAGCTCCTACGAGCAGTACTTC.